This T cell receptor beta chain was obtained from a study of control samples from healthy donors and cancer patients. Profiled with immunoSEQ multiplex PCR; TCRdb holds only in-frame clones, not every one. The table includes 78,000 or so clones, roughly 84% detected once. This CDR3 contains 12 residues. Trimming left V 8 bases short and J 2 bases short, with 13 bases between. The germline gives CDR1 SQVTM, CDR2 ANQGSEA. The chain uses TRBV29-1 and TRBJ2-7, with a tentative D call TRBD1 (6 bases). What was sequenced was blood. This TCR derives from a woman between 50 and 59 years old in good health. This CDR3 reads CSFTRDTYEQYF. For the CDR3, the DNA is TGCAGCTTCACCCGGGACACCTACGAGCAGTACTTC.